These 16 T cell receptor beta chains originate from one sample sequenced in a study of T cell repertoires in ileal Crohn's disease. Method: immunoSEQ multiplex PCR; TCRdb's copy keeps in-frame clones and lacks some. The table includes thousands of clones, approximately 80% detected once. Sequencing was carried out using ileal tissue. Source of these receptors: an adult with Crohn's disease.

The rearrangement joins TRBV6-1 to TRBJ2-7; 7 bases agree with TRBD1. CDR1 is MNHNS, CDR2 SASEGT, per germline. Trimming at V came to 2 bases and at J to 5 bases, leaving 6 bases not matched to a gene. The CDR3 is 14 amino acids. In DNA form, the CDR3 reads TGTGCCAGCAGTGAAAGGGGAAGGGGGCACGAGCAGTACTTC. Translated: CASSERGRGHEQYF.

The V and J genes are TRBV2 and TRBJ1-5; D unclear. V was trimmed by 3 bases and J by 5 bases, leaving 11 bases between them. The germline V gene encodes CDR1 SNHLY and CDR2 FYNNEI. The CDR3 sequence is 14 residues long. The DNA of the CDR3 is TGTGCCAGCAGTGAGGAGGCAGCTCATCAGCCCCAGCATTTT. Protein: CASSEEAAHQPQHF.

V usage is TRBV5-1 and J usage is TRBJ2-7, with 10 bases fitting TRBD1. This CDR3 has 14 residues. From germline, CDR1 is SGHRS and CDR2 YFSETQ. V was clipped by 3 bases and J by 5 bases; unmatched bases: 5. The DNA of the CDR3 is TGCGCCAGCAGCTGGGACAGGGGTTACAACGAGCAGTACTTC. This gives the protein CASSWDRGYNEQYF.

The chain links TRBV4-1 to TRBJ2-7; D is unresolved. Looked up from germline, CDR1 is MGHRA and CDR2 is YSYEKL. V was trimmed by 2 bases and J by 6 bases, leaving 14 bases between them. The CDR3 spans 14 residues. The CDR3 coding sequence is TGCGCCAGCAGCCAAAACGATGGGCGCGGCGAGCAGTACTTC. Amino acids: CASSQNDGRGEQYF.

V gene TRBV4-3 combines with J gene TRBJ1-5; unclear D gene. V lost 0 bases, J lost 7 bases, and 7 bases lay in between. The CDR3 totals 13 residues. Germline V gene lookup returns CDR1 LGHNA and CDR2 YSLEER. CDR3 sequence reads: CASSQEPGQPQHF. The DNA for the CDR3 is TGCGCCAGCAGCCAAGAACCCGGCCAGCCCCAGCATTTT.

V is TRBV7-9 and J is TRBJ2-7; the D gene is possibly TRBD2 (6 bases). Per germline, CDR1 SEHNR and CDR2 FQNEAQ (reference sequence). The CDR3 is 16 residues long. Trimming stripped 1 base from V and 6 bases from J, with 19 bases between. The CDR3: CASSLGLGTQLGEQYF. As DNA, the CDR3 is TGTGCCAGCAGCTTAGGACTCGGGACTCAACTTGGCGAGCAGTACTTC.

The chain employs TRBV11-3 and TRBJ2-5, with TRBD1 matching 7 bases. This CDR3 contains 14 residues. The V segment lost 5 bases and the J segment 7 bases; nucleotides outside the gene matches: 10. In germline, CDR1 is SGHNT, CDR2 YENEEA. The CDR3 here is CASSQGEISGTQYF. Written as DNA, the CDR3 is TGTGCCAGCAGCCAGGGGGAGATCTCGGGGACCCAGTACTTC. Full variable domain (rest looked up from reference TRBV11-3 and TRBJ2-5): EAGVVQSPRYKIIEKKQPVAFWCNPISGHNTLYWYLQNLGQGPELLIRYENEEAVDDSQLPKDRFSAERLKGVDSTLKIQPAELGDSAVYLCASSQGEISGTQYFGPGTRLLVL.

CDR3 bases: TGTGCCAGCAGCCGGACTAGTTCTCAAGAGACCCAGTACTTC. This sequence encodes CASSRTSSQETQYF. The chain couples TRBV6-5 to TRBJ2-5; 7 positions match TRBD2. The germline V gene encodes CDR1 MNHEY and CDR2 SVGAGI. Germline trimming cut 6 bases from V and 2 bases from J; bases unmatched to any gene: 6. The CDR3 runs to 14 residues.

The rearrangement joins TRBV9 to TRBJ2-7; the match to TRBD1 covers 8 bases. The CDR3 length is 12 residues. The V and J ends lost 7 bases and 6 bases, in that order; junction bases with no gene match: 6. CDR1 and CDR2 (germline): SGDLS, YYNGEE. CDR3: CASGRTGSEQYF. The CDR3 DNA reads as TGTGCCAGCGGGCGGACAGGGTCCGAGCAGTACTTC.

For this clone: Other DNA sequences of this sample code for an identical CDR3. The chain links TRBV19 to TRBJ2-2, with no clear D. Trimming stripped 3 bases from V and 5 bases from J, with 4 bases between. Per the germline V gene, CDR1 is LNHDA and CDR2 is SQIVND (reference sequence). This CDR3 is built from 12 residues. The CDR3 sequence is CASSISTGELFF. As DNA, the CDR3 is TGTGCCAGTAGTATCAGTACCGGGGAGCTGTTTTTT.

The rearrangement links TRBV19 to TRBJ1-1; 7 bases map to TRBD1. V dropped 6 bases and J dropped 2; count of bases not matched to a gene: 12. The CDR3 sequence is 16 residues long. Germline V lookup: CDR1 LNHDA, CDR2 SQIVND (reference sequence). The CDR3 DNA reads TGTGCCAGTAGAACCGGACACAGGGGTGAAAACACTGAAGCTTTCTTT. It codes for CASRTGHRGENTEAFF.

This chain uses TRBV7-8 with TRBJ1-5; TRBD1 is a possible D gene (5 bases). Between the trimmed V and J ends, which lost 4 bases and 9 bases, there was a span of 16 bases. The CDR3 runs to 14 residues. Looked up from germline, CDR1 is SGHVS and CDR2 is FQNEAQ. In DNA form, the CDR3 reads TGTGCCAGCAGCTCCTGGACAAGGCAGGGGCCCCAGCATTTT. Amino acids: CASSSWTRQGPQHF. Full variable domain (remainder filled in from reference TRBV7-8 and TRBJ1-5): GAGVSQSPRYKVAKRGQDVALRCDPISGHVSLFWYQQALGQGPEFLTYFQNEAQLDKSGLPSDRFFAERPEGSVSTLKIQRTQQEDSAVYLCASSSWTRQGPQHFGDGTRLSIL.

As to this clone: The germline gene is not matched at one end of the junction; a read error may be the cause. The chain employs TRBV7-7 and TRBJ2-5; D not certain. CDR3 length equals 13 residues. Germline V gives CDR1 SSHAT, CDR2 FNYEAQ (reference sequence). In DNA form, the CDR3 reads TGTGCTAGCAGCCAAACAGTTTTGGAGACCCAGTACTTC. It translates to CASSQTVLETQYF.

The chain has TRBV5-6 and TRBJ2-6; D is undetermined. Trimming cost V 2 bases and J 1 base, with 19 bases left between them. Germline V lookup: CDR1 SGHDT, CDR2 YYEEEE. The CDR3 is 19 amino acids. The CDR3 spells CASSFLGPSSGSGANVLTF. The CDR3 DNA follows: TGTGCCAGCAGCTTTTTGGGTCCGTCGTCTGGGTCTGGGGCCAACGTCCTGACTTTC.

CDR3 region: CASSLARGEPPYEQYF. The CDR3 region has the DNA TGTGCCAGCAGCTTAGCGAGGGGAGAACCCCCCTACGAGCAGTACTTC. J is TRBJ2-7 and V is TRBV7-9, with D possibly called TRBD1 or TRBD2 (5 bases each). From germline, CDR1 is SEHNR and CDR2 FQNEAQ (reference sequence). This CDR3 has 16 residues. The germline V and J ends were trimmed by 0 bases and 2 bases, with 14 bases remaining between them.

V usage is TRBV29-1 and J usage is TRBJ1-1; D is unresolved. This CDR3 comprises 10 residues. Per the germline V gene, CDR1 is SQVTM and CDR2 is ANQGSEA. V dropped 6 bases and J dropped 3 bases, with 5 bases sitting between them. The CDR3 loop reads CSVRDTEAFF. The CDR3 nucleotides read TGCAGCGTCCGGGACACTGAAGCTTTCTTT.